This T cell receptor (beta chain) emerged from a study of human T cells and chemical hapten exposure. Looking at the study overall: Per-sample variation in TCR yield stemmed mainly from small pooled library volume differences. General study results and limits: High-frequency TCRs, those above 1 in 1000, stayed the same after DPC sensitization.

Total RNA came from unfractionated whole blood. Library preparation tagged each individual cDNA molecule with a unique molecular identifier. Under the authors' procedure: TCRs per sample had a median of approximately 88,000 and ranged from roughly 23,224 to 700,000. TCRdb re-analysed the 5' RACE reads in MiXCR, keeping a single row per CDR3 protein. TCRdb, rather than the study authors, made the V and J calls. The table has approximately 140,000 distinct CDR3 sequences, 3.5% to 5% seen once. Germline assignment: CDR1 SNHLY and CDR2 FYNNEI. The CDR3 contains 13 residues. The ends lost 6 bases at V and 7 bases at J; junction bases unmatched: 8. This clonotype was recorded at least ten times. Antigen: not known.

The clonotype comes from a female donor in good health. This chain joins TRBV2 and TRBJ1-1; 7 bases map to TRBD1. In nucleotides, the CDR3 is TGTGCCAGCAGCGTGACAGGGCAAGGTGAAGCTTTCTTT. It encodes CASSVTGQGEAFF.